This is a list of T cell receptor beta chains from one sample in a study of T cells after posttransplantation cyclophosphamide. The data were produced by immunoSEQ multiplex PCR, yet TCRdb's version contains in-frame clones alone and is incomplete. This sample's table reports under 95 clones. Material: gut tissue, obtained after allogeneic stem cell transplant with posttransplant cyclophosphamide. These receptors came from a young adult male patient who received an allogeneic stem cell transplant from a related donor, was CMV-positive, and had acute GVHD only. Some T cells may be graft donor cells. Each CDR3 is given with its conserved first and last residue. The D gene is left open where the match is weak. Size is stated for part of the rows, as once, few or many counts, or as a class when the clone is expanded.

size	D	J	V	DNA	CDR3
-	TRBD1	TRBJ1-2	TRBV19	TGTGCCAGTAGTATAAAATTTTCGGGACAGGGCCATTATGGCTACACCTTC	CASSIKFSGQGHYGYTF
-	TRBD1	TRBJ2-1	TRBV5-6	TGTGCCAGCAGCTCAGGGTTCGGACAGGGCTTCTATGAGCAGTTCTTC	CASSSGFGQGFYEQFF
-	-	TRBJ2-6	TRBV11-1	TGTGCCAGCAGCCATCTGCCTAAGGCTGGACAAAGTCGGGCCAACGTCCTGACTTTC	CASSHLPKAGQSRANVLTF
-	-	TRBJ1-5	TRBV21-1	TGTGCCAGCAGAGCTATGGTAGCACATTGGCATCATCAGCCCCAGCATTTT	CASRAMVAHWHHQPQHF
-	-	TRBJ2-6	TRBV7-1	TGTGCCAGCAGCTACGAGGGGAGGACAAAGTCGGGCCAACGTCTGACTTTC	CASSYEGRTKSGQRLTF
-	TRBD1	TRBJ1-6	TRBV2	TGTGCCAGCAGTGACATGGTAGGGGGCCATTCACCCCTCCACTTT	CASSDMVGGHSPLHF
-	-	TRBJ2-1	TRBV9	TGTGCCAGCAGCGTGGAGTATGAGCAGTTCTTC	CASSVEYEQFF
-	-	TRBJ2-2	TRBV21-1	TGTGCCAGCAGAGGGAAGTACACAGGCTTGACCGGGGAGCTGTTTTTT	CASRGKYTGLTGELFF
once	TRBD2	TRBJ2-2	TRBV7-7	TGTGCCAGCAGCTTAGGGACTAGCGTTGAAAGCGAGCTGTTTTTT	CASSLGTSVESELFF
-	-	TRBJ2-4	TRBV19	TGTGCCAGTAGTATATCCCGGAACATTCAGTACTTC	CASSISRNIQYF
-	-	TRBJ1-1	TRBV7-8	TGTGCCAGCAGCTTAGACAGGGAGGGACGAGCTTTCTTT	CASSLDREGRAFF
-	-	TRBJ1-5	TRBV30	TGTGCCTGGAGTGGGGGGCGGGATCAGCCCCAGCATTTT	CAWSGGRDQPQHF
-	TRBD2	TRBJ2-1	TRBV11-2	TGTGCCAGCAGTTGGCCGGGACTAGCCTCCTTTAATGAGCAGTTCTTC	CASSWPGLASFNEQFF
-	-	TRBJ2-1	TRBV21-1	TGTGCCAGCAGATTGCATTTAGCTACACCTTCCGACAATGAGCAGTTCTTC	CASRLHLATPSDNEQFF
-	TRBD1	TRBJ2-1	TRBV5-1	TGCGCCAGCAGTAAACCGGGACAGTACCCCAATGAGCAGTTCTTC	CASSKPGQYPNEQFF
few	TRBD1	TRBJ2-2	TRBV5-6	TGTGCCAGCTCGATCCACGGGACAGGGGGCCGAGGGGAGCTGTTTTTT	CASSIHGTGGRGELFF
once	TRBD1	TRBJ1-2	TRBV28	TGTGCCAGCAGTCGCGGGACAGGCTATGGCTACACCTTC	CASSRGTGYGYTF
-	-	TRBJ2-2	TRBV6-6	TGTGCCAGCAGTTACCAGGGGGGCAACACCGGGGAGCTGTTTTTT	CASSYQGGNTGELFF
-	TRBD1	TRBJ2-3	TRBV29-1	TGCAGCGTTGCCCGGGACAGGGGAACAGATACGCAGTATTTT	CSVARDRGTDTQYF
-	TRBD2	TRBJ2-1	TRBV5-1	TGCGCCAGCAGCTTGTCCGGGACTAGCGATTTCTACAATGAGCAGTTCTTC	CASSLSGTSDFYNEQFF